This entry lists 7 T cell receptor beta chains sequenced from one sample in a study of OX40 agonist ivuxolimab in advanced cancers. The repertoire was sequenced with immunoSEQ multiplex PCR; TCRdb's copy has only in-frame clones and lacks some. The profile shows about 90,000 clones, roughly 88% of them singletons. The input for sequencing was CD4+ or CD8+ T cells sorted from blood, taken in a trial of the OX40 agonist ivuxolimab. Every receptor here comes from an adult with an advanced solid tumor such as melanoma, head and neck, liver or kidney cancer.

The V and J genes are TRBV11-2 and TRBJ2-3; TRBD2 agrees at 10 bases. With 6 bases clipped from V and 2 bases from J, the junction kept 8 bases outside the gene matches. Germline V CDR1 and CDR2: SGHAT, FQNNGV. This CDR3 is 16 amino acids long. The CDR3 here is CASSFTSGMTTDTQYF. The DNA for the CDR3 is TGTGCCAGCAGTTTTACTAGCGGGATGACCACAGATACGCAGTATTTT.

V is TRBV5-1 and J is TRBJ2-1; 10 nucleotides align to TRBD2. Trimming cost V 5 bases and J 10 bases; bases outside gene matches: 12. This CDR3 is built from 15 residues. Germline assignment: CDR1 SGHRS and CDR2 YFSETQ. The CDR3, as DNA: TGCGCCAGCAGAGCCAGTCTAGCGGGAGTTGGGGAGCAGTTCTTC. This sequence encodes CASRASLAGVGEQFF.

This sequence joins TRBV28 and TRBJ2-7; D ambiguous. Trimming removed 5 bases from V and 2 bases from J, with 10 bases in between. The CDR3 runs 13 residues. Germline V lookup: CDR1 MDHEN, CDR2 SYDVKM. CDR3 sequence (DNA): TGTGCCAGCAGTCCGTCCCCCACCTACGAGCAGTACTTC. This sequence encodes CASSPSPTYEQYF.

V and J are TRBV6-6 and TRBJ2-3; TRBD1 is a possible D gene (5 bases). Looked up from germline, CDR1 is MNHNY and CDR2 is SVGAGI (reference sequence). The CDR3 spans 16 residues. V was clipped by 6 bases and J by 1 base, with 17 bases between them. For the CDR3, the DNA is TGTGCCAGCAGGATGGGTTGGGGCGGAGGCACAGATACGCAGTATTTT. It yields the protein CASRMGWGGGTDTQYF.

This chain joins TRBV20-1 and TRBJ2-5; D unresolved. The ends were cut back, 4 bases at V and 5 bases at J, with 8 bases in the middle. CDR3 length: 11 amino acids. CDR1 and CDR2 from the germline V gene are DFQATT and SNEGSKA (reference sequence). The CDR3 is CSAIVRETQYF. DNA of the CDR3: TGCAGTGCTATTGTAAGGGAGACCCAGTACTTC.

V usage is TRBV21-1 and J usage is TRBJ2-1; no DNA check was done on the table's D call, TRBD2. TRBV21-1 is a recognized pseudogene. The CDR3 totals 15 residues. The CDR3 nucleotides read TGTGCCAGCAGCAACCGGGAATTGCTCGACAATGAGCAGTTCTTC. Its protein is CASSNRELLDNEQFF.

The rearrangement links TRBV4-2 to TRBJ2-5, with D perhaps TRBD1 or TRBD2 (5 bases each). CDR1 and CDR2 from the germline V gene are LGHNA and YNFKEQ. The CDR3 consists of 16 residues. Trimming removed 1 base at V and 2 bases at J, with 14 bases between. The CDR3 reads CASSQGDRGPQETQYF. CDR3 coding DNA: TGTGCCAGCAGCCAAGGGGACCGGGGCCCTCAAGAGACCCAGTACTTC.